The next 13 T cell receptor beta chains were all read from a single sample in a study of tumor-infiltrating lymphocytes in localized non-small cell lung cancer. Data came from immunoSEQ multiplex PCR; TCRdb stores just in-frame clones and leaves some out. The data hold approximately 17,000 clones, with around 78% observed a single time. The sequenced material came from lung tumor tissue. Every receptor here comes from a human donor with non-small cell lung cancer.

The J gene is TRBJ2-5, the V gene TRBV9; 7 nucleotides line up with TRBD2. The ends lost 0 bases at V and 5 bases at J; junction bases unmatched: 4. The CDR3 is made up of 14 amino acids. Germline CDR1 is SGDLS and CDR2 is YYNGEE. The CDR3 region has the DNA TGTGCCAGCAGCGTAGTAGGGGAGGGGGAGACCCAGTACTTC. It specifies CASSVVGEGETQYF.

This clone was observed once. V and J are TRBV7-2 and TRBJ1-2, with D maybe TRBD1 (5 bases). Germline CDR1 reads SGHTA; CDR2 reads FQGNSA. CDR3 length equals 13 residues. V was trimmed by 1 base and J by 12 bases, leaving 15 bases between them. The CDR3 region has the DNA TGTGCCAGCAGCTTAGGCTGGGGGGGGGACGACACCTTC. Its protein product is CASSLGWGGDDTF. Variable domain in full (rest from reference TRBV7-2 and TRBJ1-2): GAGVSQSPSNKVTEKGKDVELRCDPISGHTALYWYRQSLGQGLEFLIYFQGNSAPDKSGLPSDRFSAERTGGSVSTLTIQRTQQEDSAVYLCASSLGWGGDDTFGSGTRLTVV.

The rearrangement uses TRBV5-1 and TRBJ2-1; tentatively, D is TRBD2 (6 bases). Trimming left V 4 bases short and J 6 bases short, with 14 bases between. CDR3 length: 14 residues. The germline V gene encodes CDR1 SGHRS and CDR2 YFSETQ. The CDR3: CASSGGQTSNEQFF. CDR3 nucleotides: TGCGCCAGCAGCGGAGGCCAGACTAGCAATGAGCAGTTCTTC.

This chain links TRBV5-6 with TRBJ1-2; the D gene is possibly TRBD1 (6 bases). V was cut by 4 bases and J by 8 bases, with 15 bases left in between. The CDR3 runs 13 residues. CDR1 is SGHDT and CDR2 is YYEEEE in the germline V gene. The CDR3 coding sequence is TGTGCCAGCAGCCCGGTCCCAGGGGCCGGCTACACCTTC. Its translation is CASSPVPGAGYTF.

The J gene is TRBJ1-4, the V gene TRBV11-2; maybe TRBD1 (6 bases). CDR3 length equals 15 residues. The V and J ends lost 4 bases and 2 bases respectively, with 11 bases between them. Germline assignment: CDR1 SGHAT and CDR2 FQNNGV. The CDR3 DNA reads as TGTGCCAGCAGCTCAAAAACAGGGACTAATGAAAAACTGTTTTTT. This codes for CASSSKTGTNEKLFF.

The chain has TRBV6-6 and TRBJ1-4; a weak D match, TRBD1 (6 bases). CDR3 length equals 12 residues. Trimming removed 4 bases from V and 13 bases from J, with 13 bases in between. Germline V gene lookup returns CDR1 MNHNY and CDR2 SVGAGI (reference sequence). The CDR3 sequence: CASSSSDSGLFF. CDR3 sequence (DNA): TGTGCCAGCAGTTCCTCGGACAGCGGACTGTTTTTT.

This clone was counted a few times. The gene calls are TRBV27 and TRBJ2-7, with D hard to call. The length of the CDR3 is 11 residues. CDR1 and CDR2 (germline): MNHEY, SMNVEV (reference sequence). The V and J ends lost 8 bases and 4 bases respectively, with 9 bases between them. CDR3 nucleotides: TGTGCCAGCCGGAGAGGTTACGAGCAGTACTTC. This gives the protein CASRRGYEQYF.

Judged by abundance, this clone is medium-sized. J is TRBJ1-6 and V is TRBV9; D is possibly TRBD1 (5 bases). The length of the CDR3 is 16 residues. Trimming left V 4 bases short and J 1 base short, with 12 bases between. Germline CDR1 is SGDLS and CDR2 is YYNGEE. In DNA, the CDR3 is TGTGCCAGCAGCCCCGTAGGGGTATCCTATAATTCACCCCTCCACTTT. Its protein is CASSPVGVSYNSPLHF.

This clone was seen once. The chain combines TRBV11-1 with TRBJ1-2, with TRBD1 as a possible D gene (5 bases). This CDR3 has 14 residues. Per the germline V gene, CDR1 is SGHAT and CDR2 is FQDESV (reference sequence). The V gene lost 3 bases and the J gene lost 4 bases, with 12 bases spanning the gap. CDR3 protein: CASSFRGGFYGYTF. In DNA, the CDR3 is TGTGCCAGCAGCTTTCGGGGCGGATTCTATGGCTACACCTTC.

The gene calls are TRBV19 and TRBJ1-4; D is unclear. V lost 4 bases and J lost 10, with 7 bases in between. The CDR3 extends over 11 amino acids. Per the germline V gene, CDR1 is LNHDA and CDR2 is SQIVND (reference sequence). As DNA, the CDR3 is TGTGCCAGTAGTACTTGGTCAAAACTGTTTTTT. This codes for CASSTWSKLFF.

The chain joins TRBV6-4 to TRBJ2-3, with 8 bases identical to TRBD1. CDR1 MRHNA and CDR2 SNTAGT come from the germline V gene. The trim removed 0 bases at V and 1 base at J, leaving 3 bases unmatched. The CDR3 is made up of 16 amino acids. The CDR3 DNA sequence: TGTGCCAGCAGTGACTCACCGGGACAGGGCACAGATACGCAGTATTTT. The encoded protein is CASSDSPGQGTDTQYF.

This clone was seen only a few times. This chain joins TRBV10-2 and TRBJ2-4, with D unresolved. The germline V gene encodes CDR1 WSHSY and CDR2 SAAADI. V was cut by 4 bases and J by 0 bases, with 4 bases left in between. The CDR3 spans 13 residues. This chain's CDR3 is CASSGGAKNIQYF. CDR3 in DNA: TGCGCCAGCAGTGGTGGAGCCAAAAACATTCAGTACTTC.

As regards this clone: Other DNA sequences in the same sample also yield this CDR3. J is TRBJ1-2 and V is TRBV5-5; 7 nucleotides align to TRBD1. After removal of 2 bases from V and 2 bases from J, the junction contained 6 bases not matched to a gene. Germline V gene sequence: CDR1 SGHKS, CDR2 YYEKEE (reference sequence). CDR3 length equals 15 residues. The CDR3 sequence: CASSFSGGTNYGYTF. The CDR3 DNA reads TGTGCCAGCAGCTTTTCAGGGGGGACCAACTATGGCTACACCTTC. The variable domain in full, with the rest retrieved from reference TRBV5-5 and TRBJ1-2, is DAGVTQSPTHLIKTRGQQVTLRCSPISGHKSVSWYQQVLGQGPQFIFQYYEKEERGRGNFPDRFSARQFPNYSSELNVNALLLGDSALYLCASSFSGGTNYGYTFGSGTRLTVV.